Listed below are T cell receptor beta chains from one sample, sequenced in a study of blood T cell repertoires in COVID-19. Produced via immunoSEQ multiplex PCR; TCRdb's table is partial and in-frame only. The table shows over 250,000 clones, with around 87% occurring only once. The sequenced sample consisted of peripheral blood. Receptor source: a woman aged 45-65 years with acute or convalescent COVID-19. The CDR3 runs from the conserved cysteine through the conserved F or W. A D gene is named only where the DNA matches it firmly. Not every row has a clone size; where given, it reads once, few, many or a size class.

>NA|NA|TRBV28|TRBJ1-5
CASSSGGGNQPQHF
TGTGCCAGCAGTTCCGGAGGAGGCAATCAGCCCCAGCATTTT
>NA|TRBD1|TRBV9|TRBJ2-1
CASSPGVQGAGEQFF
TGTGCCAGCAGCCCAGGAGTCCAGGGGGCGGGGGAGCAGTTCTTC
>NA|NA|TRBV9|TRBJ1-4
CASSRMTGGNEKLFF
TGTGCCAGCAGCCGGATGACGGGGGGTAATGAAAAACTGTTTTTT
>once|TRBD1|TRBV15|TRBJ2-1
CATSRWDRDYNEQFF
TGTGCCACCAGCAGATGGGACAGAGACTACAATGAGCAGTTCTTC
>NA|TRBD2|TRBV7-2|TRBJ2-1
CASSKGLAGVAEQFF
TGTGCCAGCAGCAAAGGACTAGCGGGAGTTGCTGAGCAGTTCTTC
>NA|NA|TRBV19|TRBJ1-6
CASSITGRAYNSPLHF
TGTGCCAGTAGTATCACAGGAAGGGCCTATAATTCACCCCTCCACTTT
>NA|TRBD2|TRBV5-4|TRBJ2-5
CASSLSIAGAQETQYF
TGTGCCAGCAGCTTGTCGATAGCGGGAGCCCAAGAGACCCAGTACTTC
>few|NA|TRBV9|TRBJ1-6
CASSVGRGGGLSSPLHF
TGTGCCAGCAGCGTAGGGAGGGGTGGGGGTCTCAGTTCACCCCTCCACTTT
>NA|TRBD1|TRBV2|TRBJ2-7
CASKLTGGSYEQYF
TGTGCCAGCAAACTGACAGGGGGCTCCTACGAGCAGTACTTC
>NA|NA|TRBV27|TRBJ2-7
CASSLAYYGEQYF
TGTGCCAGCAGTTTAGCCTACTACGGCGAGCAGTACTTC
>NA|NA|TRBV28|TRBJ2-7
CASVSPQGGRNEQYF
TGTGCCAGCGTCTCCCCGCAGGGGGGCCGGAACGAGCAGTACTTC
>NA|TRBD2|TRBV5-1|TRBJ2-5
CASGGLAEETQYF
TGCGCCAGCGGGGGACTAGCGGAAGAGACCCAGTACTTC
>few|NA|TRBV7-2|TRBJ2-3
CASSSGGVIAAQYF
TGTGCCAGCAGCTCGGGGGGCGTTATCGCGGCGCAGTATTTT
>NA|TRBD2|TRBV27|TRBJ2-2
CASSPLAANTGELFF
TGTGCCAGCAGCCCCCTAGCGGCGAACACCGGGGAGCTGTTTTTT
>NA|NA|TRBV19|TRBJ1-1
CASSRTGRMVEAFF
TGTGCCAGTAGTAGAACAGGGAGAATGGTTGAAGCTTTCTTT
>once|NA|TRBV2|TRBJ2-1
CASSARQSYNEQFF
TGTGCCAGCAGTGCCAGACAGTCCTACAATGAGCAGTTCTTC
>NA|NA|TRBV2|TRBJ1-5
CASSEPTTVNQPQHF
TGTGCCAGCAGTGAACCGACAACGGTGAATCAGCCCCAGCATTTT
>once|TRBD2|TRBV9|TRBJ2-2
CASSVGETSGTGELFF
TGTGCCAGCAGCGTAGGTGAGACTAGCGGGACCGGGGAGCTGTTTTTT
>NA|NA|TRBV6-5|TRBJ2-2
CASSRGLQNTGELFF
TGTGCCAGCAGCCGCGGACTCCAGAACACCGGGGAGCTGTTTTTT
>NA|NA|TRBV2|TRBJ2-5
CASTLEGGETQYF
TGTGCCAGCACCTTAGAGGGGGGGGAGACCCAGTACTTC
>NA|NA|TRBV15|TRBJ1-1
CATSRESSHMNTEAFF
TGTGCCACCAGCAGAGAGTCATCACACATGAACACTGAAGCTTTCTTT
>NA|NA|TRBV19|TRBJ1-1
CASSIEGRGEAFF
TGTGCCAGTAGTATAGAGGGGAGAGGTGAAGCTTTCTTT
>once|NA|TRBV4-3|TRBJ2-5
CASSQDCVSTLCPFRGRETQYF
TGCGCCAGCAGCCAAGATTGTGTCTCTACTTTGTGCCCCTTCAGGGGACGAGAGACCCAGTACTTC
>NA|TRBD1|TRBV24-1|TRBJ2-3
CATSGVRDRTSTDTQYF
TGTGCCACCAGTGGTGTCCGGGACAGGACTAGCACAGATACGCAGTATTTT
>NA|TRBD1|TRBV2|TRBJ1-5
CASSKESTGGSNQPQHF
TGTGCCAGCAGTAAAGAATCGACAGGGGGAAGCAATCAGCCCCAGCATTTT
>NA|TRBD1|TRBV7-3|TRBJ2-1
CASSLIGQGSYNEQFF
TGTGCCAGCAGCTTAATAGGACAGGGAAGCTACAATGAGCAGTTCTTC
>NA|TRBD1|TRBV29-1|TRBJ1-5
CSVGDRGGQPQHF
TGCAGCGTGGGGGACAGGGGCGGTCAGCCCCAGCATTTT
>once|TRBD1|TRBV19|TRBJ1-2
CASGGDRGYGYTF
TGTGCCAGTGGCGGTGACAGGGGCTATGGCTACACCTTC
>NA|NA|TRBV5-1|TRBJ2-3
CASSLAQSTDTQYF
TGCGCCAGCAGCTTGGCGCAGAGCACAGATACGCAGTATTTT
>NA|NA|TRBV27|TRBJ2-6
CASGSGPSGANVLTF
TGTGCCAGCGGATCTGGGCCCTCTGGGGCCAACGTCCTGACTTTC
>NA|NA|TRBV7-9|TRBJ2-5
CASTNKEQETQYF
TGTGCCAGCACTAACAAGGAGCAAGAGACCCAGTACTTC
>NA|NA|TRBV7-2|TRBJ1-5
CASSLAHTSNQPQHF
TGTGCCAGCAGCTTAGCGCACACTAGCAATCAGCCCCAGCATTTT
>NA|TRBD1|TRBV19|TRBJ2-6
CASSVNRGSGANVLTF
TGTGCCAGTAGTGTCAACAGGGGGTCAGGGGCCAACGTCCTGACTTTC
>NA|NA|TRBV7-9|TRBJ2-5
CASSTGLGVETQYF
TGTGCCAGCAGCACTGGACTCGGGGTGGAGACCCAGTACTTC
>NA|TRBD1|TRBV5-1|TRBJ1-4
CASSLYRGGSNEKLFF
TGCGCCAGCAGCTTGTACAGGGGTGGATCTAATGAAAAACTGTTTTTT
>NA|NA|TRBV18|TRBJ2-5
CASSPGAQETQYF
TGTGCCAGCTCACCGGGAGCCCAAGAGACCCAGTACTTC
>NA|TRBD1|TRBV3-1/TRBV3-2|TRBJ2-2
CASSPRDSTGELFF
TGTGCCAGCAGCCCCCGGGACAGCACCGGGGAGCTGTTTTTT
>NA|TRBD1|TRBV3-1/TRBV3-2|TRBJ1-6
CASSWTGDNSPLHF
TGTGCCAGCAGCTGGACAGGGGATAATTCACCCCTCCACTTT
>NA|TRBD1|TRBV19|TRBJ2-2
CASTDRGRGTGELFF
TGTGCCAGCACGGACAGGGGGCGCGGCACCGGGGAGCTGTTTTTT
>NA|TRBD1|TRBV24-1|TRBJ1-5
CATSDPGQGGNQPQHF
TGTGCCACCAGTGATCCGGGACAGGGAGGCAATCAGCCCCAGCATTTT
>NA|TRBD2|TRBV7-2|TRBJ2-1
CASSLRLARNEQFF
TGTGCCAGCAGCTTAAGACTAGCACGCAATGAGCAGTTCTTC
>few|NA|TRBV28|TRBJ1-5
CASSIPIRGGDQPQHF
TGTGCCAGCAGTATCCCAATTCGGGGGGGAGATCAGCCCCAGCATTTT
>NA|NA|TRBV30|TRBJ1-4
CAWSSSEKLFF
TGTGCCTGGAGTTCTAGTGAAAAACTGTTTTTT
>NA|NA|TRBV11-3|TRBJ2-1
CASSSLTSKNNEQFF
TGTGCCAGCAGCTCCTTGACATCAAAAAACAATGAGCAGTTCTTC
>NA|NA|TRBV10-3|TRBJ2-1
CAISESKRTAYNEQFF
TGTGCCATCAGTGAGTCGAAAAGGACAGCCTACAATGAGCAGTTCTTC
>NA|NA|TRBV7-2|TRBJ1-5
CASSLSGNQPQHF
TGTGCCAGCAGCTTATCGGGGAATCAGCCCCAGCATTTT
>NA|TRBD1|TRBV29-1|TRBJ1-1
CSVGQGALNTEAFF
TGCAGCGTTGGACAGGGGGCCTTGAACACTGAAGCTTTCTTT
>few|TRBD2|TRBV30|TRBJ2-5
CAWSEGGSRETQYF
TGTGCCTGGAGTGAGGGAGGGAGTCGGGAGACCCAGTACTTC
>once|NA|TRBV28|TRBJ2-7
CASSLTGSTYEQYF
TGTGCCAGCAGTTTAACAGGGTCAACCTACGAGCAGTACTTC
>NA|TRBD1|TRBV28|TRBJ1-2
CASSFTRTGPVAF
TGTGCCAGCAGTTTTACAAGGACAGGGCCTGTGGCCTTC
>NA|NA|TRBV9|TRBJ1-1
CASSPNVGGTEAFF
TGTGCCAGCAGCCCCAACGTAGGGGGCACTGAAGCTTTCTTT
>NA|TRBD2|TRBV6-5|TRBJ2-7
CASSFLAGGGEQYF
TGTGCCAGCAGTTTCCTAGCGGGAGGAGGGGAGCAGTACTTC
>few|NA|TRBV27|TRBJ1-2
CASNLAGANYGYTF
TGTGCCAGCAATCTGGCCGGAGCTAACTATGGCTACACCTTC